This T cell receptor (beta chain) was identified in a study of OX40 agonist ivuxolimab in advanced cancers. Study as a whole: Averaging approximately 60 years in age, with a range of 23 to 79, the cohort was around 85% male. Study results and caveats: Both blood CD4+ and CD8+ T cells showed clonal growth by week 6 at 0.1 to 3.0 mg/kg.

Measured with immunoSEQ multiplex PCR; TCRdb has only the in-frame clones, and not every one. The data show about 80,000 clones, 80% to 90% seen once. About this clone: Its antigen is unidentified.

The germline V gene has CDR1 SGHTA and CDR2 FQGNSA. Deletions cut 2 bases from V and 4 bases from J, with 10 bases between. CDR3 length equals 14 residues. V is TRBV7-2 and J is TRBJ2-3, with D unresolved. The sample was CD4+ or CD8+ T cells sorted from blood, taken in a trial of the OX40 agonist ivuxolimab. The source is an adult with an advanced solid tumor such as melanoma, head and neck, liver or kidney cancer. The DNA of the CDR3 is TGTGCCAGCAGCTTAAGTCCAGCCCCAGATACGCAGTATTTT. Amino acids: CASSLSPAPDTQYF.